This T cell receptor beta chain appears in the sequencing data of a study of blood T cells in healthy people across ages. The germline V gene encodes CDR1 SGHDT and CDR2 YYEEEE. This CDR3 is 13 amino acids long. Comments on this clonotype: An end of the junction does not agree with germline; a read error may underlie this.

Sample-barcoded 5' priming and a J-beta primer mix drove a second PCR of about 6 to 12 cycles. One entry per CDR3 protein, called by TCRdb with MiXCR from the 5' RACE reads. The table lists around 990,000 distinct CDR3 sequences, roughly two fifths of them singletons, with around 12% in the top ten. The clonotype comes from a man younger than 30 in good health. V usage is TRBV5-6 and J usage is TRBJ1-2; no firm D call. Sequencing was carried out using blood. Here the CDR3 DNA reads TGTGCCAGCACTTTCGGGAAATTTTCTGGCTACACTTTC. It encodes CASTFGKFSGYTF.